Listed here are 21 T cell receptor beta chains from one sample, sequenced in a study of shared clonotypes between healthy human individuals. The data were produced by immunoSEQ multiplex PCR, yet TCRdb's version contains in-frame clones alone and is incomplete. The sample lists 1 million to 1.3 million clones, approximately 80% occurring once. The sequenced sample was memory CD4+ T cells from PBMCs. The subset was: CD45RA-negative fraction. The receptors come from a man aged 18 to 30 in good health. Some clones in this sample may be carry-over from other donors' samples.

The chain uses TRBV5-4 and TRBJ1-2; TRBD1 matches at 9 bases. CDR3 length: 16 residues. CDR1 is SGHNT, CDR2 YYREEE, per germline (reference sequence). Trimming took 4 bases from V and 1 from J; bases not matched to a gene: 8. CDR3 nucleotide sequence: TGTGCCAGCAGCCCACCGGGACAGGGTATTAACTATGGCTACACCTTC. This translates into CASSPPGQGINYGYTF.

CDR3 amino acids: CASSRQRNYEQYF. As DNA, the CDR3 is TGTGCCAGCAGCCGACAGCGTAACTACGAGCAGTACTTC. The rearrangement links TRBV6-6 to TRBJ2-7, with D tentatively TRBD1 (5 bases). The CDR3 has 13 amino acids. Germline V lookup: CDR1 MNHNY, CDR2 SVGAGI (reference sequence). Trimming removed 6 bases at V and 3 bases at J, with 12 bases between.

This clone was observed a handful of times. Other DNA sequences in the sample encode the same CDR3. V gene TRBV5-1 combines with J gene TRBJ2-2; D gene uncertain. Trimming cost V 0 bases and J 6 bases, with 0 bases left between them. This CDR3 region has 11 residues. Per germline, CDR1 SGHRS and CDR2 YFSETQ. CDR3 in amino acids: CASSLAGELFF. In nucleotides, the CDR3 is TGCGCCAGCAGCTTGGCCGGGGAGCTGTTTTTT. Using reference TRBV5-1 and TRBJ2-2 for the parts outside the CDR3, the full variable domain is KAGVTQTPRYLIKTRGQQVTLSCSPISGHRSVSWYQQTPGQGLQFLFEYFSETQRNKGNFPGRFSGRQFSNSRSEMNVSTLELGDSALYLCASSLAGELFFGEGSRLTVL.

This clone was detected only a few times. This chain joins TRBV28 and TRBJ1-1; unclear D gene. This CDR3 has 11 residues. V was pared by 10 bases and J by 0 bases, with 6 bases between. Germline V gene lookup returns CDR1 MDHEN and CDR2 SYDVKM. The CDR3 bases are TGTGCCACCATTATGAACACTGAAGCTTTCTTT. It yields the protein CATIMNTEAFF.

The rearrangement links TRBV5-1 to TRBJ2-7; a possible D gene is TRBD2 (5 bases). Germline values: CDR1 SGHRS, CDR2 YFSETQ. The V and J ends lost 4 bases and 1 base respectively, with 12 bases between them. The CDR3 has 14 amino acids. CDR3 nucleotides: TGCGCCAGCAGCCTCGGGATCCCTTCCTACGAGCAGTACTTC. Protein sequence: CASSLGIPSYEQYF.

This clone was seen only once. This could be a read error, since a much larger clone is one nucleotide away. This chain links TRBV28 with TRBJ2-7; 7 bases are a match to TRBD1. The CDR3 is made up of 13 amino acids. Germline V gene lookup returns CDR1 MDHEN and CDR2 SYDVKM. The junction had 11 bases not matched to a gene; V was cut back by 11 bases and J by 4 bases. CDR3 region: CAVGGQFPYEQYF. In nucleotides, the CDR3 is TGTGCCGTAGGGGGACAGTTTCCTTACGAGCAGTACTTC.

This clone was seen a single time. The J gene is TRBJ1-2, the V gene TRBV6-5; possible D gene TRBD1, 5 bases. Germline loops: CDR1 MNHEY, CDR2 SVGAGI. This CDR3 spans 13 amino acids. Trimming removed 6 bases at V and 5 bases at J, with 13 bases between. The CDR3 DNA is TGTGCCAGCAGCCGGACAAGTCGGTATGGCTACACCTTC. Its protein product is CASSRTSRYGYTF.

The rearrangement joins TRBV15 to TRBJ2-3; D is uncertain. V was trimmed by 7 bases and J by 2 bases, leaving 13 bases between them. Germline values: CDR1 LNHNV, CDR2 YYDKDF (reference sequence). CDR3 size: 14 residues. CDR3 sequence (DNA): TGTGCCACCAAAAGGCTAGGCCTCACAGATACGCAGTATTTT. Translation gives CATKRLGLTDTQYF.

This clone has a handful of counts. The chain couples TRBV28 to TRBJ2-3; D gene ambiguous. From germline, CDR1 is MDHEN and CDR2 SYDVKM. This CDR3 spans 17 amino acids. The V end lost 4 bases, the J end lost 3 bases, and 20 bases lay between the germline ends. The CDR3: CASSSTWVRYPTDTQYF. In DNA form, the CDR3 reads TGTGCCAGCAGTTCTACCTGGGTGCGCTACCCTACAGATACGCAGTATTTT.

CDR3 DNA sequence: TGTGCCAGCAGCTTTTTGGGAGGAGGGGCGCTTGGCACTGAAGCTTTCTTT. This codes for CASSFLGGGALGTEAFF. The chain joins TRBV7-2 to TRBJ1-1; TRBD1 is a possible D gene (5 bases). Trimming shortened V by 3 bases and J by 4 bases, and 21 bases separated the two germline ends. Germline V gene lookup returns CDR1 SGHTA and CDR2 FQGNSA. This CDR3 has 17 amino acids.

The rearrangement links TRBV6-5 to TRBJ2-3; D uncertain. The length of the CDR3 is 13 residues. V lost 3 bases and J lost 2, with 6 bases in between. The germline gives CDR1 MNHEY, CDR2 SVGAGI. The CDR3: CASSYSNTDTQYF. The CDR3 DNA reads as TGTGCCAGCAGTTATTCCAACACAGATACGCAGTATTTT.

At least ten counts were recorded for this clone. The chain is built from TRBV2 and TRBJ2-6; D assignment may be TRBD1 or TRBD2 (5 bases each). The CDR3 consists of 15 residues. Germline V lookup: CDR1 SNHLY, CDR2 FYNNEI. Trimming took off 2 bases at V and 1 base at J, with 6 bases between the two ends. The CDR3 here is CASSEWGSGANVLTF. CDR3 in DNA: TGTGCCAGCAGTGAATGGGGGTCTGGGGCCAACGTCCTGACTTTC. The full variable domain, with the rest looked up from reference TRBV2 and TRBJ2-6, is EPEVTQTPSHQVTQMGQEVILRCVPISNHLYFYWYRQILGQKVEFLVSFYNNEISEKSEIFDDQFSVERPDGSNFTLKIRSTKLEDSAMYFCASSEWGSGANVLTFGAGSRLTVL.

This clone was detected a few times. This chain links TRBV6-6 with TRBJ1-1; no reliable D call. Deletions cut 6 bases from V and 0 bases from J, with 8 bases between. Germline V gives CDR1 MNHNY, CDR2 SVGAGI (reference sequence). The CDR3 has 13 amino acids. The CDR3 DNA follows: TGTGCCAGCAGCCCCTATGTGAACACTGAAGCTTTCTTT. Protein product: CASSPYVNTEAFF.

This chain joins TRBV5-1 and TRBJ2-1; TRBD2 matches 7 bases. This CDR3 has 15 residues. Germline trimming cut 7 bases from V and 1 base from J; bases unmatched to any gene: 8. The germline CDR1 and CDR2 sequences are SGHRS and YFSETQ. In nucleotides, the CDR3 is TGCGCCAGCGGAAAATTGCGGGAGTCCTACAATGAGCAGTTCTTC. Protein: CASGKLRESYNEQFF.

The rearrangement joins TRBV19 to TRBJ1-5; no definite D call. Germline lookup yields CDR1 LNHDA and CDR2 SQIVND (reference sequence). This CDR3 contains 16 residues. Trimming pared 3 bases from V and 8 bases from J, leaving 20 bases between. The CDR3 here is CASSIRTTARFEPQHF. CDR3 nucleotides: TGTGCCAGTAGTATCAGGACCACGGCAAGGTTTGAGCCCCAGCATTTT.

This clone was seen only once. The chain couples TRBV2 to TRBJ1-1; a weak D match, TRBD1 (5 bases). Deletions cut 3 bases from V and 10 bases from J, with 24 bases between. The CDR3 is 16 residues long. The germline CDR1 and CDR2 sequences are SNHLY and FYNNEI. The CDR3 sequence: CASSEGVGSIRLGAFF. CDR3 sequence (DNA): TGTGCCAGCAGTGAGGGGGTTGGTAGCATACGTCTAGGAGCTTTCTTT.

CDR3 amino acids: CASSPYSGTQETQYF. CDR3 DNA: TGTGCCAGCAGCCCCTATAGCGGGACCCAAGAGACCCAGTACTTC. The chain joins TRBV7-2 to TRBJ2-5; TRBD2 matches at 8 bases. The CDR3 is 15 residues long. Trimming at V came to 5 bases and at J to 1 base, leaving 6 bases not matched to a gene. Germline CDR1 and CDR2: SGHTA and FQGNSA.

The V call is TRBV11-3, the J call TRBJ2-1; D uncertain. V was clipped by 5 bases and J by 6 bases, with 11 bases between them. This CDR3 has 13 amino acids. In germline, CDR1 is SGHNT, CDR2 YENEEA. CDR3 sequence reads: CASSLRAINEQFF. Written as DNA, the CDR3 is TGTGCCAGCAGCCTTAGGGCTATCAATGAGCAGTTCTTC.

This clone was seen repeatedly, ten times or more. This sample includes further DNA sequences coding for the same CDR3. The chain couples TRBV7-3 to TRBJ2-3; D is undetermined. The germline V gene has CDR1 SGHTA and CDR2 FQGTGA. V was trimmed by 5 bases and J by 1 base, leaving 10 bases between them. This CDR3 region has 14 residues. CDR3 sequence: CASSPGTGTDTQYF. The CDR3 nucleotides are TGTGCCAGCAGCCCAGGCACGGGCACAGATACGCAGTATTTT.

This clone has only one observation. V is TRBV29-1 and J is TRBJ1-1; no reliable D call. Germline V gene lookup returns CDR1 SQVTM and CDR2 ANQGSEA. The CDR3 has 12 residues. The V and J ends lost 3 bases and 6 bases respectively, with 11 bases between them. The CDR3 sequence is CSVDGQVAEAFF. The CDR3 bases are TGCAGCGTTGATGGCCAGGTGGCTGAAGCTTTCTTT.

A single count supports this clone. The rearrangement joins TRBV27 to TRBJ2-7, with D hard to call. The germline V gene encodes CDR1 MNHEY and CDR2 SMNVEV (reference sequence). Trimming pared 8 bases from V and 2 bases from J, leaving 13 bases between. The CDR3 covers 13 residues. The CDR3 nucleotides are TGTGCCAGCCCGCGGACGGGCCCCTACGAGCAGTACTTC. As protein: CASPRTGPYEQYF.